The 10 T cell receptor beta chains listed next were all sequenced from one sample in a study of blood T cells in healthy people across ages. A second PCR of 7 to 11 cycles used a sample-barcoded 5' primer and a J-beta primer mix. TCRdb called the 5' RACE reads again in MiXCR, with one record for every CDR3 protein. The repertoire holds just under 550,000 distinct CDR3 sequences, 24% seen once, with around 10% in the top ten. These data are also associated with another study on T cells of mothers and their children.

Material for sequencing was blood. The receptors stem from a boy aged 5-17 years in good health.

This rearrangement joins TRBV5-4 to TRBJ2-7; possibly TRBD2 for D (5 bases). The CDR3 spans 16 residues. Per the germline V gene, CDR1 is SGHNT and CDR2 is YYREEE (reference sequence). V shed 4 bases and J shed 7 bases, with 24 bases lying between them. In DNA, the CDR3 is TGTGCCAGCAGCCGTTTCGGGATCCTTAAAGGGTGGGAGCAGTACTTC. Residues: CASSRFGILKGWEQYF.

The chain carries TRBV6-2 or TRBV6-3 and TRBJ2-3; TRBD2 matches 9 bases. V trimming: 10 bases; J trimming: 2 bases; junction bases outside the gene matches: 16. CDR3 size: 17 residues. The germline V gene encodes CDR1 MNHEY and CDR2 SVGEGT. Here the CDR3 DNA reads TGTGCCACCTTAGCGGGAGTATTAGGATTCAACACAGATACGCAGTATTTT. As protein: CATLAGVLGFNTDTQYF.

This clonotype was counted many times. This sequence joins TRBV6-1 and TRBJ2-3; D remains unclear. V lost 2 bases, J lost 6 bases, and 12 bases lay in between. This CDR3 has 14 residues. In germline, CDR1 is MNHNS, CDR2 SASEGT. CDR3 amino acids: CASSEKVELDTQYF. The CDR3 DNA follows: TGTGCCAGCAGTGAAAAGGTCGAACTGGATACGCAGTATTTT.

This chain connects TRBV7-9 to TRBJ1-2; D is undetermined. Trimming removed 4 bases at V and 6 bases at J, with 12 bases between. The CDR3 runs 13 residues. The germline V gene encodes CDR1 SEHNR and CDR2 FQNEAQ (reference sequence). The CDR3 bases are TGTGCCAGCAGCTACGGGAGGGAGCATGGCTACACCTTC. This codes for CASSYGREHGYTF.

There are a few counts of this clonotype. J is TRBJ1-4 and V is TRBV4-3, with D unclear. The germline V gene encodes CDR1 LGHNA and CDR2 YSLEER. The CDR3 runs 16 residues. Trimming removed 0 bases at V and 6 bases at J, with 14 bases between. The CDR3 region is CASSQDQTDRDEKLFF. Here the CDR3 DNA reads TGCGCCAGCAGCCAAGACCAGACGGACCGCGATGAAAAACTGTTTTTT.

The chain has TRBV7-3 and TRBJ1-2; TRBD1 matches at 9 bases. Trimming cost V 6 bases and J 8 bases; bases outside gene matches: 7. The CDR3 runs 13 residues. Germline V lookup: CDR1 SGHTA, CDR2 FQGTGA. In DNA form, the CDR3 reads TGTGCCAGCAGTTCAACAGGGGGCGGCGGCTACACCTTC. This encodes CASSSTGGGGYTF.

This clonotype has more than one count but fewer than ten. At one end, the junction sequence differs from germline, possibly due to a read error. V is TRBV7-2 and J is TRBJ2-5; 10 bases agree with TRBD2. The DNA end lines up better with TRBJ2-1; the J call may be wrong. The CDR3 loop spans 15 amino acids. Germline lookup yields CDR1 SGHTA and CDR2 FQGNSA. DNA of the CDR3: TGTGCCAGCAGATTAGCGGGGGGTGCCTACAATGAGCAGTTCTTC. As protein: CASRLAGGAYNEQFF.

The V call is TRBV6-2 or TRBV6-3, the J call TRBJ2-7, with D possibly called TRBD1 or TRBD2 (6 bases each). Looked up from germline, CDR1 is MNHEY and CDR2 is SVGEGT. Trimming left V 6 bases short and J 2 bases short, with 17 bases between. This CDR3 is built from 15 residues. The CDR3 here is CASRPRWGATYEQYF. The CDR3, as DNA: TGTGCCAGCAGGCCCCGATGGGGGGCGACCTACGAGCAGTACTTC.

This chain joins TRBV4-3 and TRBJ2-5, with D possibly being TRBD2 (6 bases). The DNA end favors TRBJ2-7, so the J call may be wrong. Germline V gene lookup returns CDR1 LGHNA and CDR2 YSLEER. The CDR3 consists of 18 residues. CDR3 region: CASSQEGLLYGHLYEQYF. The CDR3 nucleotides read TGCGCCAGCAGCCAAGAGGGACTTCTGTACGGACACCTCTACGAGCAGTACTTC.

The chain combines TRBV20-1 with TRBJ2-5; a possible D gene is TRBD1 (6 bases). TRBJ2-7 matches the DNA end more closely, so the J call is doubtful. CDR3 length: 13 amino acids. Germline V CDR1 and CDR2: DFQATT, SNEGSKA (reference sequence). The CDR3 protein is CSAPGERYYEQYF. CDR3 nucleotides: TGCAGTGCTCCAGGGGAGCGGTACTACGAGCAGTACTTC.